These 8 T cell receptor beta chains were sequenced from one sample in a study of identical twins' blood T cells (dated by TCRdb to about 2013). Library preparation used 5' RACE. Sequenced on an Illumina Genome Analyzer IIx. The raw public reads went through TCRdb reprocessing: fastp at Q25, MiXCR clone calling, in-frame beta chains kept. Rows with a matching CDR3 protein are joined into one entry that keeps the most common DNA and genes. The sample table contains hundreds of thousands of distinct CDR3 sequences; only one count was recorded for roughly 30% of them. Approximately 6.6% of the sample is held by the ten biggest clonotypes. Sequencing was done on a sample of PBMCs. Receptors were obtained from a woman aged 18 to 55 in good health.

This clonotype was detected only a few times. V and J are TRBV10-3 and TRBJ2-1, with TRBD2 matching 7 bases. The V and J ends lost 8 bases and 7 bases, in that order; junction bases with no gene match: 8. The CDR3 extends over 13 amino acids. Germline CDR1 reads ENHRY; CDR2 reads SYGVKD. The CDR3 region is CAISPTSRNEQFF. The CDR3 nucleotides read TGTGCCATCTCTCCGACTAGCAGGAATGAGCAGTTCTTC.

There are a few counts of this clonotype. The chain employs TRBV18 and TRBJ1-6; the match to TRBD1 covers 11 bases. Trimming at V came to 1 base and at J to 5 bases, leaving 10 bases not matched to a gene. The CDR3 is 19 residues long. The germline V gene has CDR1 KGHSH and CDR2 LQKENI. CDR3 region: CASSPRGQGGFVDNSPLHF. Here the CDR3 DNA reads TGTGCCAGCTCACCACGGGGACAGGGGGGATTTGTCGATAATTCACCCCTCCACTTT.

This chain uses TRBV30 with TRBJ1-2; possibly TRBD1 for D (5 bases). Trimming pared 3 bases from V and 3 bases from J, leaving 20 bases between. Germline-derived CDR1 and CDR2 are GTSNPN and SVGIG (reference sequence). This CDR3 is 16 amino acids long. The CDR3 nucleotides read TGTGCCTGGAGCCCAACGGGGCACCAACTTGACTATGGCTACACCTTC. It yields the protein CAWSPTGHQLDYGYTF.

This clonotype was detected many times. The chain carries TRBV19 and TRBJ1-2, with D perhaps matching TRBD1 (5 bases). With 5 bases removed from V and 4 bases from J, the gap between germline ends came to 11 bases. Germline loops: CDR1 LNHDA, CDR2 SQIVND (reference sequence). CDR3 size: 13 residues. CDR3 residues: CASSPSQGYGYTF. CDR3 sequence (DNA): TGTGCCAGTAGTCCTTCCCAGGGCTATGGCTACACCTTC.

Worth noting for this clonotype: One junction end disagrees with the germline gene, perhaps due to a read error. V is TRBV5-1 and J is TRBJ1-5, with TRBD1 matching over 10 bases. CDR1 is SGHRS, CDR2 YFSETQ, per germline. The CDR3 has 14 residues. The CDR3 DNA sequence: TGCGCCGGCAGCCGGACAGGGGGGAATCAGCCCCAGCATTTT. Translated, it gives CAGSRTGGNQPQHF.

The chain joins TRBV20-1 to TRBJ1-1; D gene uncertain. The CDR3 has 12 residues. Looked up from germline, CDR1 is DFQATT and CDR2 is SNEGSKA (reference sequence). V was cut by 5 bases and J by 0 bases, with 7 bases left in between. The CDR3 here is CSALQLNTEAFF. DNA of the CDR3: TGCAGTGCTCTACAACTGAACACTGAAGCTTTCTTT.

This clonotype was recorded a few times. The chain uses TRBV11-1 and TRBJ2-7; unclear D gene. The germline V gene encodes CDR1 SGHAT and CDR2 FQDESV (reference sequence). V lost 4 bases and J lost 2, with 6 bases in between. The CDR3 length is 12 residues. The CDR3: CASSSPAYEQYF. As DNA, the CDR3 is TGTGCCAGCAGCTCCCCGGCCTACGAGCAGTACTTC.

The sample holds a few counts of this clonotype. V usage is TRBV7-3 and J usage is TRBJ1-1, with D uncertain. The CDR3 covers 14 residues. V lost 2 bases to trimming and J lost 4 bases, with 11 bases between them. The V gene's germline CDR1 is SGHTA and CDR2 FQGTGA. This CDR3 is CASSLGQTATEAFF. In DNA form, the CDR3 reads TGTGCCAGCAGCTTAGGGCAGACCGCCACTGAAGCTTTCTTT.